Reported below is one T cell receptor beta chain. Its antigen is still unknown. The data stem from a study of PD-1 blockade in mismatch repair-deficient tumors. General observations from the study: After pembrolizumab, tumor-resident clones rose rapidly, then generally contracted before radiologic responses.

TCRs were sequenced from a few patients responding to pembrolizumab. The V and J ends lost 7 bases and 0 bases respectively, with 10 bases between them. The CDR3 has 13 amino acids. Looked up from germline, CDR1 is SNHLY and CDR2 is FYNNEI. Assay: immunoSEQ multiplex PCR; the TCRdb copy retains only in-frame clones and omits some. In the table there are about 79,000 clones, 80% to 90% of which are singletons. The receptor comes from an adult with mismatch repair-deficient cancer. The input for sequencing was peripheral blood, taken 44 weeks after starting pembrolizumab. The chain links TRBV2 to TRBJ2-7, with D unresolved. The CDR3 here is CASNLGSSYEQYF. The CDR3, as DNA: TGTGCCAGCAATCTTGGCAGCTCCTACGAGCAGTACTTC.